Listed below are T cell receptor beta chains from one sample, sequenced in a study of identical twins. TCRdb re-analysed the 5' RACE reads in MiXCR, keeping a single row per CDR3 protein. The sample holds about 390,000 distinct CDR3 sequences, around 9.7% seen once. Source material: naive T cells sorted from blood. These receptors originate from a woman aged 45-59 years in good health. Both conserved end residues are part of each CDR3. D genes are given only for firm matches. Part of the rows lack a size; the others show once, few, many or a class for expanded clones.

TRBD2 | many | TRBJ2-3 | TRBV5-1 | CASSGGTSGARTDTQYF | TGCGCCAGCAGCGGGGGGACTAGCGGGGCCCGCACAGATACGCAGTATTTT
TRBD2 | . | TRBJ2-1 | TRBV3-1 | CASSQPTSGSGYNEQFF | TGTGCCAGCAGCCAGCCGACTAGCGGGAGCGGGTACAATGAGCAGTTCTTC
TRBD2 | . | TRBJ2-1 | TRBV30 | CAWSVSGGSNNEQFF | TGTGCCTGGAGTGTAAGCGGCGGGAGTAACAATGAGCAGTTCTTC
. | . | TRBJ2-7 | TRBV12-3/TRBV12-4 | CASSLALEATYEQYF | TGTGCCAGCAGTTTAGCGCTCGAGGCCACCTACGAGCAGTACTTC
. | few | TRBJ2-7 | TRBV20-1 | CSATRDIPYEQYF | TGCAGTGCGACCCGGGACATACCCTACGAGCAGTACTTC
. | many | TRBJ1-2 | TRBV10-2 | CASSERGNQGYTF | TGCGCCAGCAGTGAGCGGGGAAATCAAGGCTACACCTTC
. | few | TRBJ1-2 | TRBV5-1 | CASSLPSIYYGYTF | TGCGCCAGCAGCTTGCCCTCAATCTACTATGGCTACACCTTC
. | many | TRBJ2-2 | TRBV27 | CASNRQGSTGELFF | TGTGCCAGCAACCGGCAGGGGAGCACCGGGGAGCTGTTTTTT
. | many | TRBJ2-1 | TRBV15 | CATSRSIVSSYNEQFF | TGTGCCACCAGCAGATCGATCGTAAGCTCCTACAATGAGCAGTTCTTC
TRBD2 | . | TRBJ2-1 | TRBV29-1 | CSVDAGGSGYNEQFF | TGCAGCGTTGACGCGGGCGGGAGTGGGTACAATGAGCAGTTCTTC
. | . | TRBJ1-4 | TRBV24-1 | CAPIEKLFF | TGTGCCCCCATAGAAAAACTGTTTTTT
TRBD1 | many | TRBJ2-7 | TRBV12-3/TRBV12-4 | CASSVMGQRPYEQYF | TGTGCCAGCAGTGTTATGGGACAGAGGCCCTACGAGCAGTACTTC
TRBD1 | . | TRBJ1-1 | TRBV9 | CASSPRDRGAIEEAFF | TGTGCCAGCAGCCCCCGGGACAGGGGCGCAATTGAAGAAGCTTTCTTT
. | few | TRBJ1-1 | TRBV24-1 | CATRREGNTEAFF | TGTGCCACCAGGAGGGAAGGGAACACTGAAGCTTTCTTT
. | few | TRBJ2-5 | TRBV10-2 | CASSDRGAIQETQYF | TGCGCCAGCAGTGATCGGGGGGCGATCCAAGAGACCCAGTACTTC
. | many | TRBJ1-1 | TRBV12-3/TRBV12-4 | CASILSAVNTEAFF | TGTGCCAGCATCTTGTCGGCCGTGAACACTGAAGCTTTCTTT
. | few | TRBJ2-5 | TRBV5-1 | CASSLVSGFQETQYF | TGCGCCAGCAGCTTGGTATCAGGGTTCCAAGAGACCCAGTACTTC
TRBD2 | many | TRBJ2-1 | TRBV6-4 | CASNELAGVGEQFF | TGTGCCAGCAACGAACTAGCGGGAGTCGGAGAGCAGTTCTTC
. | . | TRBJ2-1 | TRBV13 | CASSFNAPTRIEQFF | TGTGCCAGCAGCTTTAACGCCCCGACTAGGATTGAGCAGTTCTTC
TRBD1 | . | TRBJ2-3 | TRBV5-1 | CASSSTQQGWADTQYF | TGCGCCAGCAGCTCGACCCAACAGGGGTGGGCAGATACGCAGTATTTT
TRBD2 | . | TRBJ2-7 | TRBV9 | CASSVVASGASYEQYF | TGTGCCAGCAGCGTAGTTGCTAGCGGCGCTTCCTACGAGCAGTACTTC
. | . | TRBJ1-3 | TRBV11-1 | CASSARTPGNTIYF | TGTGCCAGCAGCGCCCGGACGCCAGGAAACACCATATATTTT
. | . | TRBJ1-4 | TRBV7-9 | CASSLPGAEKLFF | TGTGCCAGCAGCTTGCCAGGGGCTGAAAAACTGTTTTTT
. | few | TRBJ2-7 | TRBV28 | CASSFLGRPYEQYF | TGTGCCAGCAGCTTCTTGGGCAGACCCTACGAGCAGTACTTC
. | many | TRBJ2-5 | TRBV11-2 | CASSLGSLSGPPGETQYF | TGTGCCAGCAGCTTAGGATCCCTTTCGGGCCCTCCCGGAGAGACCCAGTACTTC
. | few | TRBJ2-1 | TRBV27 | CATFDINNEQFF | TGTGCCACCTTTGACATTAACAATGAGCAGTTCTTC
. | . | TRBJ2-2 | TRBV12-3/TRBV12-4 | CASSFRGTGDLFF | TGTGCCAGCAGTTTCAGGGGAACCGGGGACCTGTTTTTT
. | many | TRBJ1-2 | TRBV5-1 | CASSLDGAGYTF | TGCGCCAGCAGCTTGGACGGGGCAGGCTACACCTTC
. | . | TRBJ1-1 | TRBV15 | CATSRDRTVSEAFF | TGTGCCACCAGCAGAGATCGGACGGTTAGTGAAGCTTTCTTT
. | many | TRBJ1-4 | TRBV12-3/TRBV12-4 | CASSLVTRNEKLFF | TGTGCCAGCAGTTTAGTTACCAGAAATGAAAAACTGTTTTTT
TRBD1 | once | TRBJ2-2 | TRBV11-2 | CASSLLEGAGELFF | TGTGCCAGCAGCTTACTAGAGGGGGCAGGGGAGCTGTTTTTT
. | few | TRBJ2-1 | TRBV30 | CAWSPSANEQFF | TGTGCCTGGAGTCCGTCCGCGAATGAGCAGTTCTTC
. | . | TRBJ2-5 | TRBV2 | CASNPHSNPRVTQYF | TGTGCCAGCAACCCTCACTCCAACCCCAGGGTGACCCAGTACTTC
TRBD1 | few | TRBJ2-1 | TRBV11-3 | CASSVSGTDYNEQFF | TGTGCCAGCTCAGTTTCCGGGACAGACTACAATGAGCAGTTCTTC
. | many | TRBJ2-2 | TRBV18 | CASSPGEELFF | TGTGCCAGCTCACCAGGGGAGGAGCTGTTTTTT
. | . | TRBJ2-4 | TRBV29-1 | CSVPDWAKNIQYF | TGCAGCGTTCCCGACTGGGCCAAAAACATTCAGTACTTC
TRBD2 | few | TRBJ2-1 | TRBV19 | CASIGGRARNEQFF | TGTGCCAGTATTGGCGGGAGGGCCAGAAATGAGCAGTTCTTC
. | . | TRBJ2-7 | TRBV6-2/TRBV6-3 | CASRNTLITYEQYF | TGTGCCAGCAGAAACACTCTGATCACCTACGAGCAGTACTTC
TRBD1 | few | TRBJ2-7 | TRBV10-3 | CAIMTGNSYEQYF | TGTGCCATCATGACAGGGAACTCCTACGAGCAGTACTTC
. | . | TRBJ2-2 | TRBV7-2 | CASSLALYTGELFF | TGTGCCAGCAGCTTAGCACTATATACCGGGGAGCTGTTTTTT
TRBD2 | . | TRBJ2-3 | TRBV5-4 | CASSSTSGITDTQYF | TGTGCCAGCAGCTCGACTAGCGGGATTACAGATACGCAGTATTTT
TRBD1 | few | TRBJ2-1 | TRBV5-1 | CASSLVRGLYNEQFF | TGCGCCAGCAGCTTGGTCAGGGGGCTTTACAATGAGCAGTTCTTC
. | . | TRBJ1-5 | TRBV30 | CAWSDLAANQPQHF | TGTGCCTGGAGTGATCTGGCAGCCAATCAGCCCCAGCATTTT
TRBD2 | . | TRBJ2-1 | TRBV10-3 | CAISAWREYNEQFF | TGTGCCATCAGTGCATGGCGGGAGTACAATGAGCAGTTCTTC
. | . | TRBJ1-2 | TRBV25-1 | CASSRRGESGYTF | TGTGCCAGCAGTAGGAGGGGGGAAAGTGGCTACACCTTC
. | . | TRBJ1-1 | TRBV11-2 | CASSLQGWLNTEAFF | TGTGCCAGCAGCTTGCAGGGTTGGTTGAACACTGAAGCTTTCTTT
TRBD2 | many | TRBJ2-1 | TRBV6-4 | CASTPGTSGMNEQFF | TGTGCCAGCACTCCCGGGACTAGCGGGATGAATGAGCAGTTCTTC
TRBD2 | . | TRBJ2-3 | TRBV30 | CAWSGRLRTDTRYF | TGTGCCTGGAGCGGGAGGTTACGCACAGATACGCGGTATTTT
TRBD2 | many | TRBJ2-2 | TRBV5-1 | CASSPETSLPNTGELFF | TGCGCCAGCAGCCCAGAGACTAGCCTCCCGAACACCGGGGAGCTGTTTTTT
TRBD2 | . | TRBJ2-1 | TRBV29-1 | CSVEDLSGLAGSSYNEQFF | TGCAGCGTTGAAGATCTGTCAGGACTAGCGGGGAGCTCCTACAATGAGCAGTTCTTC
. | few | TRBJ1-1 | TRBV4-1 | CASSQGAGQTTNTEAFF | TGCGCCAGCAGCCAAGGAGCGGGACAAACTACGAACACTGAAGCTTTCTTT
TRBD2 | . | TRBJ2-7 | TRBV4-2 | CASSQGTSGRFYEQYF | TGTGCCAGCAGCCAAGGGACTAGCGGGAGGTTCTACGAGCAGTACTTC